A selection of T cell receptor beta chains follows, all from one sample in a study of cytomegalovirus exposure and HLA in healthy donors. The data were produced by immunoSEQ multiplex PCR, yet TCRdb's version contains in-frame clones alone and is incomplete. Its listing shows 150,000 to 200,000 clones. Material for sequencing was PBMCs. These receptors came from an older woman in good health and CMV-seronegative. The CDR3 runs from the conserved cysteine through the conserved F or W. D genes are given only for firm matches.

d_call: NA
j_call: TRBJ1-2
v_call: TRBV18
cdr3_aa: CASSPQGMDYGYTF
cdr3_nt: TGTGCCAGCTCACCACAGGGGATGGACTATGGCTACACCTTC

d_call: NA
j_call: TRBJ1-5
v_call: TRBV7-2
cdr3_aa: CASSLGQGYEPQHF
cdr3_nt: TGTGCCAGCAGCTTAGGCCAGGGGTACGAGCCCCAGCATTTT

d_call: NA
j_call: TRBJ2-3
v_call: TRBV5-1
cdr3_aa: CASSLQGGDTQYF
cdr3_nt: TGCGCCAGCAGCTTACAGGGTGGGGATACGCAGTATTTT

d_call: NA
j_call: TRBJ1-1
v_call: TRBV4-1
cdr3_aa: CASSPRGLPTSFEAFF
cdr3_nt: TGCGCCAGCAGCCCCCGCGGGCTTCCAACCTCCTTTGAAGCTTTCTTT

d_call: TRBD1
j_call: TRBJ2-1
v_call: TRBV18
cdr3_aa: CASSRGTGGARNEQFF
cdr3_nt: TGTGCCAGCTCACGGGGTACAGGGGGCGCAAGGAATGAGCAGTTCTTC

d_call: NA
j_call: TRBJ2-7
v_call: TRBV11-1
cdr3_aa: CASSPGVDEQYF
cdr3_nt: TGTGCCAGCAGCCCAGGGGTGGACGAGCAGTACTTC

d_call: NA
j_call: TRBJ1-2
v_call: TRBV6-1
cdr3_aa: CASSLDMTLKGYTF
cdr3_nt: TGTGCCAGCAGTTTAGACATGACCCTGAAGGGCTACACCTTC

d_call: NA
j_call: TRBJ2-1
v_call: TRBV29-1
cdr3_aa: CSVGTPGANEQFF
cdr3_nt: TGCAGCGTTGGCACACCAGGGGCCAATGAGCAGTTCTTC

d_call: TRBD1
j_call: TRBJ2-1
v_call: TRBV7-9
cdr3_aa: CASSLASGTGTIEQFF
cdr3_nt: TGTGCCAGCAGCTTAGCCTCCGGGACAGGGACGATTGAGCAGTTCTTC

d_call: NA
j_call: TRBJ1-1
v_call: TRBV7-3
cdr3_aa: CASSPVGGTEAFF
cdr3_nt: TGTGCCAGTTCGCCAGTAGGAGGAACTGAAGCTTTCTTT

d_call: NA
j_call: TRBJ1-3
v_call: TRBV28
cdr3_aa: CASSLVQGTGNTIYF
cdr3_nt: TGTGCCAGCAGTCTCGTACAGGGAACTGGAAACACCATATATTTT

d_call: TRBD2
j_call: TRBJ2-7
v_call: TRBV6-5
cdr3_aa: CASRAGIIHEQYF
cdr3_nt: TGTGCCAGCAGAGCGGGAATTATTCACGAGCAGTACTTC

d_call: TRBD1
j_call: TRBJ2-5
v_call: TRBV5-1
cdr3_aa: CASSLVTGAVETQYF
cdr3_nt: TGCGCCAGCAGCTTGGTTACAGGGGCAGTTGAGACCCAGTACTTC

d_call: TRBD2
j_call: TRBJ2-5
v_call: TRBV6-6
cdr3_aa: CASRTSGEQETQYF
cdr3_nt: TGTGCCAGCCGGACTAGCGGGGAACAAGAGACCCAGTACTTC

d_call: NA
j_call: TRBJ2-1
v_call: TRBV7-9
cdr3_aa: CASSLVGGEGEQFF
cdr3_nt: TGTGCCAGCAGCTTAGTAGGCGGAGAGGGTGAGCAGTTCTTC

d_call: NA
j_call: TRBJ1-4
v_call: TRBV12-1
cdr3_aa: CASSFGVRVGGATCRQKLFF
cdr3_nt: TGTGCCAGCAGCTTTGGGGTGAGGGTAGGGGGCGCGACATGCCGGCAAAAACTGTTTTTT

d_call: TRBD1
j_call: TRBJ1-5
v_call: TRBV25-1
cdr3_aa: CASSEGQGIRQPQHF
cdr3_nt: TGTGCCAGCAGTGAGGGACAGGGGATACGGCAGCCCCAGCATTTT

d_call: TRBD1
j_call: TRBJ1-6
v_call: TRBV15
cdr3_aa: CATSGRQGAAYNSPLHF
cdr3_nt: TGTGCCACCAGCGGAAGACAGGGGGCGGCTTATAATTCACCCCTCCACTTT

d_call: NA
j_call: TRBJ2-2
v_call: TRBV11-2
cdr3_aa: CASTSLAGYYTGELFF
cdr3_nt: TGTGCCAGCACCTCCCTTGCCGGGTACTACACCGGGGAGCTGTTTTTT

d_call: NA
j_call: TRBJ2-7
v_call: TRBV15
cdr3_aa: CATSRDLLAVIIF
cdr3_nt: TGTGCCACCAGCAGAGATTTGTTAGCGGTTATAATCTTC

d_call: TRBD2
j_call: TRBJ2-7
v_call: TRBV2
cdr3_aa: CASSLERGEPYEQYF
cdr3_nt: TGTGCCAGCAGCCTGGAGCGGGGGGAGCCCTACGAGCAGTACTTC

d_call: NA
j_call: TRBJ2-2
v_call: TRBV5-1
cdr3_aa: CASSLASGAGELFF
cdr3_nt: TGCGCCAGCAGCTTGGCCTCTGGGGCAGGGGAGCTGTTTTTT

d_call: TRBD1
j_call: TRBJ2-7
v_call: TRBV7-6
cdr3_aa: CASSLGTGGAEQYF
cdr3_nt: TGTGCCAGCAGCTTAGGGACAGGGGGCGCCGAGCAGTACTTC

d_call: TRBD2
j_call: TRBJ2-5
v_call: TRBV5-5
cdr3_aa: CASSLGLAGGQETQYF
cdr3_nt: TGTGCCAGCAGCTTAGGGCTAGCGGGGGGACAAGAGACCCAGTACTTC

d_call: TRBD1
j_call: TRBJ1-2
v_call: TRBV5-4
cdr3_aa: CASSLGYLGQGVGGYTF
cdr3_nt: TGTGCCAGCAGCTTGGGATATCTGGGACAGGGGGTAGGAGGCTACACCTTC

d_call: NA
j_call: TRBJ2-7
v_call: TRBV7-8
cdr3_aa: CASSLWQDTSSYEQYF
cdr3_nt: TGTGCCAGCAGCTTATGGCAGGACACAAGCTCCTACGAGCAGTACTTC

d_call: NA
j_call: TRBJ1-5
v_call: TRBV6-1
cdr3_aa: CASEEAGNQPQHF
cdr3_nt: TGTGCCAGTGAGGAGGCAGGCAATCAGCCCCAGCATTTT

d_call: NA
j_call: TRBJ1-4
v_call: TRBV18
cdr3_aa: CASSRATATNEKLFF
cdr3_nt: TGTGCCAGCTCCCGCGCGACAGCAACTAATGAAAAACTGTTTTTT

d_call: NA
j_call: TRBJ1-5
v_call: TRBV4-2
cdr3_aa: CASSPFLSGGDNQPQHF
cdr3_nt: TGTGCCAGCAGCCCTTTTTTATCGGGGGGAGACAATCAGCCCCAGCATTTT

d_call: NA
j_call: TRBJ2-7
v_call: TRBV15
cdr3_aa: CATSRDKEAYEQYF
cdr3_nt: TGTGCCACCAGCAGAGATAAAGAGGCCTACGAGCAGTACTTC

d_call: NA
j_call: TRBJ1-5
v_call: TRBV28
cdr3_aa: CASSPPGNQPQHF
cdr3_nt: TGTGCCAGCAGTCCGCCGGGCAATCAGCCCCAGCATTTT

d_call: NA
j_call: TRBJ1-6
v_call: TRBV29-1
cdr3_aa: CSVGGLDSPLHF
cdr3_nt: TGCAGCGTTGGAGGGCTGGATTCACCCCTCCACTTT

d_call: NA
j_call: TRBJ2-3
v_call: TRBV5-1
cdr3_aa: CASSLLTGATDTQYF
cdr3_nt: TGCGCCAGCAGCCTCCTGACAGGCGCGACAGATACGCAGTATTTT

d_call: NA
j_call: TRBJ1-4
v_call: TRBV13
cdr3_aa: CASSRQINEKLFF
cdr3_nt: TGTGCCAGCAGTCGACAGATTAATGAAAAACTGTTTTTT

d_call: TRBD1
j_call: TRBJ2-3
v_call: TRBV25-1
cdr3_aa: CASGGQGSDTQYF
cdr3_nt: TGTGCCAGCGGTGGACAGGGATCAGATACGCAGTATTTT

d_call: NA
j_call: TRBJ2-7
v_call: TRBV9
cdr3_aa: CASNQGPSSYEQYF
cdr3_nt: TGTGCCAGCAATCAGGGGCCAAGCTCCTACGAGCAGTACTTC

d_call: TRBD1
j_call: TRBJ1-4
v_call: TRBV28
cdr3_aa: CASRVGGTAGEKLFF
cdr3_nt: TGTGCCAGCAGGGTTGGGGGGACAGCAGGTGAAAAACTGTTTTTT

d_call: NA
j_call: TRBJ2-7
v_call: TRBV6-1
cdr3_aa: CASCQGYDEQYF
cdr3_nt: TGTGCCAGCTGCCAGGGATACGACGAGCAGTACTTC

d_call: TRBD2
j_call: TRBJ2-3
v_call: TRBV7-9
cdr3_aa: CASSLVFGGGGDTQYF
cdr3_nt: TGTGCCAGCAGCTTAGTATTCGGCGGGGGGGGCGATACGCAGTATTTT

d_call: TRBD1
j_call: TRBJ1-5
v_call: TRBV28
cdr3_aa: CASSPATGFNQPQHF
cdr3_nt: TGTGCCAGCAGTCCCGCGACAGGGTTCAATCAGCCCCAGCATTTT

d_call: TRBD1
j_call: TRBJ1-1
v_call: TRBV4-3
cdr3_aa: CASSQNRGTEAFF
cdr3_nt: TGCGCCAGCAGCCAAAACAGGGGAACTGAAGCTTTCTTT

d_call: TRBD1
j_call: TRBJ2-2
v_call: TRBV9
cdr3_aa: CASSVGTGVSNTGELFF
cdr3_nt: TGTGCCAGCAGCGTAGGAACAGGGGTCTCGAACACCGGGGAGCTGTTTTTT

d_call: NA
j_call: TRBJ2-7
v_call: TRBV27
cdr3_aa: CASSSHQGSDEQYF
cdr3_nt: TGTGCCAGCAGTTCTCATCAGGGGAGCGACGAGCAGTACTTC

d_call: TRBD1
j_call: TRBJ1-2
v_call: TRBV9
cdr3_aa: CASSVETGWGYTF
cdr3_nt: TGTGCCAGCAGCGTAGAGACAGGGTGGGGCTACACCTTC

d_call: TRBD2
j_call: TRBJ2-5
v_call: TRBV5-1
cdr3_aa: CASSFLSGGWETQYF
cdr3_nt: TGCGCCAGCAGCTTTCTTAGCGGGGGATGGGAGACCCAGTACTTC

d_call: NA
j_call: TRBJ1-4
v_call: TRBV4-1
cdr3_aa: CASSQGGGRREKLFF
cdr3_nt: TGCGCCAGCAGCCAAGGGGGGGGGCGGAGGGAAAAACTGTTTTTT

d_call: NA
j_call: TRBJ2-5
v_call: TRBV5-1
cdr3_aa: CASSGGSPQETQYF
cdr3_nt: TGCGCCAGCAGCGGAGGCAGTCCCCAAGAGACCCAGTACTTC

d_call: NA
j_call: TRBJ2-5
v_call: TRBV18
cdr3_aa: CASSPFGLAGGETQYF
cdr3_nt: TGTGCCAGCTCCCCCTTTGGCCTGGCAGGGGGGGAGACCCAGTACTTC

d_call: TRBD1
j_call: TRBJ2-7
v_call: TRBV15
cdr3_aa: CATSRGDRSYEQYF
cdr3_nt: TGTGCCACCAGCAGAGGGGACAGATCCTACGAGCAGTACTTC

d_call: NA
j_call: TRBJ1-2
v_call: TRBV12-5
cdr3_aa: CASGPGDGYTF
cdr3_nt: TGTGCTAGTGGTCCAGGGGACGGCTACACCTTC

d_call: TRBD1
j_call: TRBJ1-1
v_call: TRBV2
cdr3_aa: CASSSRDSWNTEAFF
cdr3_nt: TGTGCCAGCAGTTCACGGGACAGCTGGAACACTGAAGCTTTCTTT